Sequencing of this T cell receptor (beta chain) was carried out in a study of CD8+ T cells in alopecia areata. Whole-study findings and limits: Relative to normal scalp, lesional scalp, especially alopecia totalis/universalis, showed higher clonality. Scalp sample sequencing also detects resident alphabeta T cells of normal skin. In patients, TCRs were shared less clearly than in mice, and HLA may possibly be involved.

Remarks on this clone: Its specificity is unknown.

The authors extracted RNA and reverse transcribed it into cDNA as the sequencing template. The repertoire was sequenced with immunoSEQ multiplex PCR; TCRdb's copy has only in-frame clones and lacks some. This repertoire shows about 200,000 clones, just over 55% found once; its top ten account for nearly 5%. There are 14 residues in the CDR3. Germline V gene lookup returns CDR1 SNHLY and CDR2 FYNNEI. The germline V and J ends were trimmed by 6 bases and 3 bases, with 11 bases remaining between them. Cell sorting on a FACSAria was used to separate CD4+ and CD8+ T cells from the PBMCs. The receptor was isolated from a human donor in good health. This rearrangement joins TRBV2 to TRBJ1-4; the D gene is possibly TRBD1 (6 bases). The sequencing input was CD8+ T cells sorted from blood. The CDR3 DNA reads TGTGCCAGCAGCCGGGGGGGCGCTAATGAAAAACTGTTTTTT. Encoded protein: CASSRGGANEKLFF. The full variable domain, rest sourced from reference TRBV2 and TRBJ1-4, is EPEVTQTPSHQVTQMGQEVILRCVPISNHLYFYWYRQILGQKVEFLVSFYNNEISEKSEIFDDQFSVERPDGSNFTLKIRSTKLEDSAMYFCASSRGGANEKLFFGSGTQLSVL.